The 6 T cell receptor beta chains listed next were all sequenced from one sample in a study of T cell repertoires in cytomegalovirus infection (dated by TCRdb to between 2019 and 2020). Their cognate antigens are unknown. The reads were generated on an Illumina HiSeq 1500. The raw public data were reprocessed by TCRdb itself: fastp quality trimming at Q25, MiXCR clonotype calling, in-frame beta chains only. All rows with the same CDR3 protein become a single entry with the most common DNA and genes. For this sample there are some 500,000 distinct CDR3 sequences; about 39% appear just once. The ten largest make up around 48% of the sample. The treatment or condition label corresponds to: in vitro stimulation with specific CMV peptide epitopes to enrich CMV-specific T cells. Sequencing was performed on cultured PBMCs, taken from culture after CMV antigen stimulation. Receptors were obtained from a human donor in good health (CMV status not recorded). Some clones in this sample may be carry-over from other donors' samples.

Ten or more counts support this clonotype. The gene calls are TRBV7-8 and TRBJ1-1; no clear D gene. The ends were cut back, 5 bases at V and 1 base at J, with 8 bases in the middle. CDR3 size: 13 residues. Germline lookup yields CDR1 SGHVS and CDR2 FQNEAQ. The CDR3 loop is CASSPPTNTEAFF. The DNA for the CDR3 is TGTGCCAGCAGCCCCCCAACGAACACTGAAGCTTTCTTT.

The table lists this clonotype with a few counts. CDR3 region: CASSEVGGLALNEQFF. CDR3 in DNA: TGTGCCAGCAGTGAGGTGGGCGGACTAGCGCTCAATGAGCAGTTCTTC. The chain couples TRBV6-1 to TRBJ2-1, with 9 bases that match TRBD2. The CDR3 length is 16 residues. Unmatched junction bases numbered 9, after V lost 3 bases and J lost 6 bases. CDR1 is MNHNS and CDR2 is SASEGT in the germline V gene.

This clonotype was detected ten times or more. CDR3 bases: TGTGCCAGCAGCCTCGGACAGGGTTTGACCTACGAGCAGTACTTC. Amino acids: CASSLGQGLTYEQYF. This chain joins TRBV7-2 and TRBJ2-7, with 8 bases aligning to TRBD1. The germline V gene encodes CDR1 SGHTA and CDR2 FQGNSA. This CDR3 has 15 residues. The junction had 8 bases not matched to a gene; V was cut back by 5 bases and J by 2 bases.

This chain connects TRBV7-9 to TRBJ1-2; D gene unclear. V shed 5 bases and J shed 14 bases, with 24 bases lying between them. Germline CDR1 and CDR2: SEHNR and FQNEAQ (reference sequence). There are 14 residues in the CDR3. The CDR3 DNA reads TGTGCCAGCAGCACAGCCGGGAACCCCCTGCCTTGGACCTTC. This encodes CASSTAGNPLPWTF.

Turning to this clonotype: With a much larger clone just one base away, this may be a read error. The CDR3 does not end in the conserved phenylalanine or tryptophan, so this is likely a read error. The rearrangement joins TRBV7-1 to TRBJ1-3; perhaps TRBD1 as D (5 bases). TRBV7-1 is designated an ORF whose function remains uncertain. V was cut by 7 bases and J by 4 bases, with 26 bases left in between. This CDR3 is built from 18 residues. DNA of the CDR3: TGTGCCAGCACCACCTCAGTGGGGGGACTCCAAGGGGGAAACACCATATATTTG. As protein: CASTTSVGGLQGGNTIYL.

This clonotype has a count of ten or more. V is TRBV12-3 or TRBV12-4 and J is TRBJ2-3; D not resolved. This CDR3 is 12 amino acids long. The V and J ends lost 6 bases and 5 bases respectively, with 9 bases between them. The CDR3 is CASSPFLDTQYF. The CDR3 nucleotides read TGTGCCAGCAGCCCGTTCCTAGATACGCAGTATTTT.